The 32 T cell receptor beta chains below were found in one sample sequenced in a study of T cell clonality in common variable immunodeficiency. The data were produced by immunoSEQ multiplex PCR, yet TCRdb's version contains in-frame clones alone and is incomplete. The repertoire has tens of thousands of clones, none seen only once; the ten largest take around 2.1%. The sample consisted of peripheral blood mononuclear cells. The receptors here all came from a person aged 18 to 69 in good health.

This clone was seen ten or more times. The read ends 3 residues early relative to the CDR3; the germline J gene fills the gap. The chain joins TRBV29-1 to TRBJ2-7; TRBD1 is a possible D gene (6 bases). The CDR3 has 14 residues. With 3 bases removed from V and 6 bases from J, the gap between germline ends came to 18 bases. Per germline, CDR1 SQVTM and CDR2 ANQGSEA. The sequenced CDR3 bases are TGCAGCGTTGAGATCGACAGGTATTCCGCCGAG. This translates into CSVEIDRYSAE. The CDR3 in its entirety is CSVEIDRYSAEQYF.

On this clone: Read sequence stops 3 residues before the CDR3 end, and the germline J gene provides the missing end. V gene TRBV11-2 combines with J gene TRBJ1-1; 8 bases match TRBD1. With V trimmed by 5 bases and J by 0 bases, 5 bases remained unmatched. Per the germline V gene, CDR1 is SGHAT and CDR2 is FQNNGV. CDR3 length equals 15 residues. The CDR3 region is CASSPGQAMNTEAFF. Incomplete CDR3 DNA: TGTGCCAGCAGCCCGGGACAGGCCATGAACACTGAA.

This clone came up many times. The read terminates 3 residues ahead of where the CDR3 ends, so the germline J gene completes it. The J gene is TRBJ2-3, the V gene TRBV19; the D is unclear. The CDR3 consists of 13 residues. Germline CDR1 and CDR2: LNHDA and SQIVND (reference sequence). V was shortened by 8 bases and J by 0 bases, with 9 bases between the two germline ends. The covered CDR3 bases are TGTGCCAGTGCCTCGACTAGCACAGATACG. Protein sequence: CASASTSTDT. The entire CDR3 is CASASTSTDTQYF.

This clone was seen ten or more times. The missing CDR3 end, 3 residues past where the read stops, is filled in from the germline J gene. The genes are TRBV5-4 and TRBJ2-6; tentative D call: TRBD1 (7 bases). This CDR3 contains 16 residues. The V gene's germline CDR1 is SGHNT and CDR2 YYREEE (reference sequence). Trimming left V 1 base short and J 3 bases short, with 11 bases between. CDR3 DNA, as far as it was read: TGTGCCAGCAGCTTGCAGGGGGGTGGTGGGGCCAACGTC. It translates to CASSLQGGGGANV. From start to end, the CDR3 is CASSLQGGGGANVLTF.

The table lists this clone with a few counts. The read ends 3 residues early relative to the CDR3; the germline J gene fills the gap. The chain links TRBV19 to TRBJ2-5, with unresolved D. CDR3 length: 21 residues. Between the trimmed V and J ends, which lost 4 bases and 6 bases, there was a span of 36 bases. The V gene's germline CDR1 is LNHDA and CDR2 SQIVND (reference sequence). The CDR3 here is CASSTLTWSVGPRNFVKTQYF. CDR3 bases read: TGTGCCAGTAGTACCCTAACCTGGTCGGTGGGCCCTCGGAATTTTGTGAAGACC.

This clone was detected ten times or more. The CDR3 loop reads CASSLPRVGTDTQYF. The covered CDR3 bases are TGTGCCAGCAGCTTGCCCAGGGTGGGGACAGATACG. The chain is built from TRBV5-8 and TRBJ2-3, with D possibly matching TRBD1 (5 bases). The read ends 3 residues shy of where the CDR3 ends; the end is completed using the germline J gene. This CDR3 contains 15 residues. Between the trimmed V and J ends, which lost 1 base and 3 bases, there was a span of 12 bases. Germline V lookup: CDR1 SGHTS, CDR2 YDEGEE.

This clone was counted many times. CDR3: CASSEKGNTYEQYF. The CDR3 bases that were read are TGTGCCAGCAGTGAGAAGGGGAATACCTACGAG. This rearrangement joins TRBV6-1 to TRBJ2-7, with D possibly matching TRBD1 (5 bases). The read gets to within 3 residues of the CDR3 end, and the germline J gene fills in the rest. This CDR3 is built from 14 residues. Germline CDR1 MNHNS, CDR2 SASEGT. V was cut by 3 bases and J by 2 bases, with 11 bases left in between.

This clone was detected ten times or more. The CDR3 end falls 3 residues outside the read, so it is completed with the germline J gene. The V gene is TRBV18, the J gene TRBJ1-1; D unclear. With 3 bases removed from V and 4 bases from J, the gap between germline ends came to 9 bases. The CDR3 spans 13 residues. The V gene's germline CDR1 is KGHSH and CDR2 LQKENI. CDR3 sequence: CASSPTSSTEAFF. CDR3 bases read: TGTGCCAGCTCACCCACGAGTAGCACTGAA.

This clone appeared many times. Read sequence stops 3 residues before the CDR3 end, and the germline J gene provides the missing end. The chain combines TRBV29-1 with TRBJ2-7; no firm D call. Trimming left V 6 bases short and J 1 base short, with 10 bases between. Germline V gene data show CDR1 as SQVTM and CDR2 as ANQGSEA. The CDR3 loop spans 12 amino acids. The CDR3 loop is CSVSDGSYEQYF. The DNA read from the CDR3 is TGCAGCGTCAGCGACGGATCCTACGAG.

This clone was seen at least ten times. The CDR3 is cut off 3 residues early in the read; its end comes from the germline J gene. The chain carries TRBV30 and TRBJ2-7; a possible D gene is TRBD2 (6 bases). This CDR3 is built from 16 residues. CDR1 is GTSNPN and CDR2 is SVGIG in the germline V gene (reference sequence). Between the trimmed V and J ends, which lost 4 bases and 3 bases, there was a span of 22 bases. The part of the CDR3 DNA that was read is TGTGCCTGGATGGGGTTCTCGCGGGAAAAGGTCTACGAG. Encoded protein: CAWMGFSREKVYE. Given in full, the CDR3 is CAWMGFSREKVYEQYF.

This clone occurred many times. The CDR3 reads CASSLPGQGYTMNTEAFF. The CDR3 bases that were read are TGTGCCAGCAGCCTCCCAGGGCAGGGGTATACTATGAACACTGAA. The V and J genes are TRBV7-3 and TRBJ1-1; maybe TRBD1 (6 bases). The sequenced fragment ends 3 residues before the CDR3 boundary, so the rest is inferred from the germline J gene. The CDR3 sequence is 18 residues long. Germline V gene lookup returns CDR1 SGHTA and CDR2 FQGTGA. V lost 5 bases and J 0 bases, leaving 22 bases between the germline ends. Full variable domain (outside the CDR3, taken from reference TRBV7-3 and TRBJ1-1): GAGVSQTPSNKVTEKGKYVELRCDPISGHTALYWYRQSLGQGPEFLIYFQGTGAADDSGLPNDRFFAVRPEGSVSTLKIQRTERGDSAVYLCASSLPGQGYTMNTEAFFGQGTRLTVV.

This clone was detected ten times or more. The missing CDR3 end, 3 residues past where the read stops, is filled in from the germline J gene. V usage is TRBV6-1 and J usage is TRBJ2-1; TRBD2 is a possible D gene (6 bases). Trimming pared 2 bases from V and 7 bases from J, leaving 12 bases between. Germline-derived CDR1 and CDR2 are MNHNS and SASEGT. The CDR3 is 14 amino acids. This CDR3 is CASSESFGGNEQFF. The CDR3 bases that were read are TGTGCCAGCAGTGAATCGTTTGGGGGGAATGAG.

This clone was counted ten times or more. CDR3 in amino acids: CSALTSTDTQYF. CDR3 bases read: TGCAGTGCCCTTACTAGCACAGATACG. The J gene is TRBJ2-3, the V gene TRBV20-1; D is uncertain. Read sequence stops 3 residues before the CDR3 end, and the germline J gene provides the missing end. The germline V gene encodes CDR1 DFQATT and CDR2 SNEGSKA (reference sequence). With 6 bases removed from V and 0 bases from J, the gap between germline ends came to 7 bases. The CDR3 runs 12 residues.

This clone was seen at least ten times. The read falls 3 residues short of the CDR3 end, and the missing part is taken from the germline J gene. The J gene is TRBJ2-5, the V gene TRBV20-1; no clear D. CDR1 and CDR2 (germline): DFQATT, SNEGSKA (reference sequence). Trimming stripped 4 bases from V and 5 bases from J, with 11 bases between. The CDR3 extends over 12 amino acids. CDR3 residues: CSANSVRETQYF. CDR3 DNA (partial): TGCAGTGCTAATAGTGTGCGGGAGACC.

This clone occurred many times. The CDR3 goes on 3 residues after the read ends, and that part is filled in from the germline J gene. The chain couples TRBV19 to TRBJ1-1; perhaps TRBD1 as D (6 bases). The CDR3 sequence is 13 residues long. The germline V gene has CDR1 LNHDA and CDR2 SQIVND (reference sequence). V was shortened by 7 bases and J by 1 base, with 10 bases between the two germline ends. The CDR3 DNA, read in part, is TGTGCCAGTACCTGGACAGCGAACACTGAA. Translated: CASTWTANTE. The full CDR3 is CASTWTANTEAFF.

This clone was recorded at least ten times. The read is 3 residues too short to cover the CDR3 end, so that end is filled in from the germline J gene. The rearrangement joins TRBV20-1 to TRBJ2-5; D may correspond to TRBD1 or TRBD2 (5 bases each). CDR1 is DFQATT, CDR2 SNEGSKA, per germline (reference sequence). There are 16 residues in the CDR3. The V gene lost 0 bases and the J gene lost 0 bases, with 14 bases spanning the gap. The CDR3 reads CSARDVRGVYQETQYF. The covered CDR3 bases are TGCAGTGCTAGAGATGTTAGAGGGGTATACCAAGAGACC.

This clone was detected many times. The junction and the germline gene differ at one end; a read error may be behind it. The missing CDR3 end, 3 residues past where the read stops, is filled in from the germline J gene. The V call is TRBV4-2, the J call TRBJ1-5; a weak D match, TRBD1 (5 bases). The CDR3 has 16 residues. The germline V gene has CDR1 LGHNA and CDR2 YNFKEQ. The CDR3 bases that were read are TGCGCCAGCAGCCAAGACCCCGACAGTCTAAATCAGCCC. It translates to CASSQDPDSLNQP. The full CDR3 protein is CASSQDPDSLNQPQHF.

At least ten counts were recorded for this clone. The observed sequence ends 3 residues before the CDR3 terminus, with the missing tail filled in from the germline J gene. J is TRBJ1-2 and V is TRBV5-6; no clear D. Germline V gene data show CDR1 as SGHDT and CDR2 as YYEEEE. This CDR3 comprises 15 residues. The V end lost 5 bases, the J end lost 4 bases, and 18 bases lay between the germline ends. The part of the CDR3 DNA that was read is TGTGCCAGCAGAGGTATGTCAACAGAAACCTATGGC. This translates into CASRGMSTETYG. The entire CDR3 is CASRGMSTETYGYTF.

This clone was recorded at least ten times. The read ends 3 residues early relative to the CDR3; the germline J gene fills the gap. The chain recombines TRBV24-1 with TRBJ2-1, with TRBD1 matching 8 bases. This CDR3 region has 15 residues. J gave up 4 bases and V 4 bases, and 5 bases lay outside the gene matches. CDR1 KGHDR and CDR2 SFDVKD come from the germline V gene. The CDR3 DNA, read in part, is TGTGCCACCAGTGAACACAGGGGGATTTACAATGAG. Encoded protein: CATSEHRGIYNE. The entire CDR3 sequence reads CATSEHRGIYNEQFF.

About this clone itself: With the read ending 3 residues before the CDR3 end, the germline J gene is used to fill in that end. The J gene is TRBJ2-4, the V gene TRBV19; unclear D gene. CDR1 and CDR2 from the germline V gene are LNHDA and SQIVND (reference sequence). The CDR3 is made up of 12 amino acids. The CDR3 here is CASSMGKYGQYF. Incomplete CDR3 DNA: TGTGCCAGTAGTATGGGCAAGTATGGT.

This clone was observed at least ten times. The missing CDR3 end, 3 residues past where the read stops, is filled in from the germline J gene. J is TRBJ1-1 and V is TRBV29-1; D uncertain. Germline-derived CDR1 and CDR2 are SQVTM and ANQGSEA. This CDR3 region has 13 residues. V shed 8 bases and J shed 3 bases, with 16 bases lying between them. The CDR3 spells CSFIRGLYTEAFF. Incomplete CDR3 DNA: TGCAGCTTTATTCGCGGACTATACACTGAA.

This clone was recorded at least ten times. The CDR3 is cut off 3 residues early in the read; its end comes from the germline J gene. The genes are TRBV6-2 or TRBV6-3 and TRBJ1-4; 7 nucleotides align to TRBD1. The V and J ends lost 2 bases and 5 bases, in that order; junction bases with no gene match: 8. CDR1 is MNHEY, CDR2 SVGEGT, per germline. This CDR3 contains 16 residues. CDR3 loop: CASSYIRGQRNEKLFF. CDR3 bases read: TGTGCCAGCAGTTACATCAGGGGACAGAGAAATGAAAAA.

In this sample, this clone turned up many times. The chain's CDR3 is CASSSGRDSNYGYTF. CDR3 DNA (partial): TGTGCCAGCAGCTCCGGTCGGGACAGTAACTATGGC. The chain recombines TRBV7-9 with TRBJ1-2; 7 nucleotides match TRBD1. Read sequence stops 3 residues before the CDR3 end, and the germline J gene provides the missing end. V was pared by 4 bases and J by 1 base, with 6 bases of the junction left unmatched. The CDR3 sequence is 15 residues long. CDR1 is SEHNR, CDR2 FQNEAQ, per germline (reference sequence).

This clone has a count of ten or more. The sequenced part of the CDR3 DNA is TGTGCCTGGAGTTCTCCGGGACAGGGAAGAGAGACC. It codes for CAWSSPGQGRET. From start to end, the CDR3 is CAWSSPGQGRETQYF. This chain links TRBV30 with TRBJ2-5; 9 bases align to TRBD1. The read comes to an end 3 residues before the CDR3 does, leaving the germline J gene to fill in the end. Germline CDR1 is GTSNPN and CDR2 is SVGIG (reference sequence). This CDR3 is built from 15 residues. The junction had 8 bases not matched to a gene; V was cut back by 2 bases and J by 4 bases.

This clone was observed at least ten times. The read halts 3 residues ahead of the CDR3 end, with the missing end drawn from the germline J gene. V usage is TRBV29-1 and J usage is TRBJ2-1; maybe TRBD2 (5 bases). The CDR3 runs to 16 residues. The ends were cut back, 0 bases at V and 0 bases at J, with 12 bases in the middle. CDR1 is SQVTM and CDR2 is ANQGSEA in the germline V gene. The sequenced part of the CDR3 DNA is TGCAGCGTTGAAGATCTGAGGGTCAGCTCCTACAATGAG. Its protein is CSVEDLRVSSYNE. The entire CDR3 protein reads CSVEDLRVSSYNEQFF.

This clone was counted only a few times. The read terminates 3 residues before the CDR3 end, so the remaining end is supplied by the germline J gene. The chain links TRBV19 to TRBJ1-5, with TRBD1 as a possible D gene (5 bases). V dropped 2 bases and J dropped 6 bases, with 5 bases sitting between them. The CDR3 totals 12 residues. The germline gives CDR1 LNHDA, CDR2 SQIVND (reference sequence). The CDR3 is CASSIQGQPQHF. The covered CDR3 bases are TGTGCCAGTAGTATACAGGGTCAGCCC.

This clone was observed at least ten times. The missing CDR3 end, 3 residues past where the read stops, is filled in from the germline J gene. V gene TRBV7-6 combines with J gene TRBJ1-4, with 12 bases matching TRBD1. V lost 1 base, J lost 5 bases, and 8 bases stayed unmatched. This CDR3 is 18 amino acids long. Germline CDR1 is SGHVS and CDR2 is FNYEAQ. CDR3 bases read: TGTGCCAGCAGCTTAGTAGAAGGGGGGACAGGGGGCAATGAAAAA. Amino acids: CASSLVEGGTGGNEK. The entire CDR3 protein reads CASSLVEGGTGGNEKLFF.

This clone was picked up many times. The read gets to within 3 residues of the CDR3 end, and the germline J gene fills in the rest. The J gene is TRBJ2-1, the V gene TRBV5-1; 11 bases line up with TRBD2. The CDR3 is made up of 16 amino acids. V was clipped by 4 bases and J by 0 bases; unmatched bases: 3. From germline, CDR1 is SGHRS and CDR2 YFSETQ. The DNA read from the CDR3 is TGCGCCAGCAGCCTTAGCGGGAGGGCCTCCTACAATGAG. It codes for CASSLSGRASYNE. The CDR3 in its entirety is CASSLSGRASYNEQFF.

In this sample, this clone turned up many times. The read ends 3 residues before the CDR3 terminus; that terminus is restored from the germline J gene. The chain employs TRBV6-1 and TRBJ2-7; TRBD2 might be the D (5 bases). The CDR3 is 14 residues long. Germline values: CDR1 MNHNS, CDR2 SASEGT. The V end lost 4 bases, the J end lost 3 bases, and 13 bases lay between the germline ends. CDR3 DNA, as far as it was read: TGTGCCAGCAGTGCAAACAGCGGATACTACGAG. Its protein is CASSANSGYYE. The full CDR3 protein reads CASSANSGYYEQYF.

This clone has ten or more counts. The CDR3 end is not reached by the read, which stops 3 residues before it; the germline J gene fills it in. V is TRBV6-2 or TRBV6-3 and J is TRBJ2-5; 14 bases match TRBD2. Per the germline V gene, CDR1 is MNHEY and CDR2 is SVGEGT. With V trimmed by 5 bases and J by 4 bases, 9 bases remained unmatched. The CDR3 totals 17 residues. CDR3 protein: CASSLSTSGGARETQYF. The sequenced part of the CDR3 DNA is TGTGCCAGCAGTCTTTCGACTAGCGGGGGGGCGCGAGAGACC.

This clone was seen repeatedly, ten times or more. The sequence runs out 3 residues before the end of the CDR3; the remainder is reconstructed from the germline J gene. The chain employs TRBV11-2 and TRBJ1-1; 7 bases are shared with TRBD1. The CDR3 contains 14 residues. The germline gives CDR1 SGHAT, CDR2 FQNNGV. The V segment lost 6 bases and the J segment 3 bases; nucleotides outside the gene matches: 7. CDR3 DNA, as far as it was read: TGTGCCAGCAGAGCTACAGGGGCGGACACTGAA. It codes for CASRATGADTE. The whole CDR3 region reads CASRATGADTEAFF.

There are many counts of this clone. The CDR3 is CAWSVPAGYGYTF. Partial CDR3 DNA: TGTGCCTGGAGTGTACCGGCGGGTTATGGC. V gene TRBV30 combines with J gene TRBJ1-2; D is undetermined. The CDR3 end lies 3 residues beyond the end of the read and is filled in from the germline J gene. Germline V lookup: CDR1 GTSNPN, CDR2 SVGIG (reference sequence). The CDR3 is made up of 13 amino acids. Trimming pared 0 bases from V and 5 bases from J, leaving 10 bases between.